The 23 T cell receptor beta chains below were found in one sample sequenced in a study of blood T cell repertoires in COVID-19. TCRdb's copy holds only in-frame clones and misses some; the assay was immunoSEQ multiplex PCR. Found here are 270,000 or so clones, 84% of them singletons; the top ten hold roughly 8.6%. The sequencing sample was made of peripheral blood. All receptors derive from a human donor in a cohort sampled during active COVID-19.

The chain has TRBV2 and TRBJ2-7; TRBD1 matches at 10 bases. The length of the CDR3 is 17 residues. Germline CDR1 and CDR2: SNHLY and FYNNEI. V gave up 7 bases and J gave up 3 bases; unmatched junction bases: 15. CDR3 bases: TGTGCCAGCAAAGTGACGCTCGATAGGACAGGGGGCTACGAGCAGTACTTC. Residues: CASKVTLDRTGGYEQYF.

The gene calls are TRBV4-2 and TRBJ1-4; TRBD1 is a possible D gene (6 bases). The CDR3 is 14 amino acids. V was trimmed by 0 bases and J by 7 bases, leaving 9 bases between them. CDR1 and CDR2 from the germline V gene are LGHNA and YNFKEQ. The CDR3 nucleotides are TGTGCCAGCAGCCAAGACACAGGGTTTGAAAAACTGTTTTTT. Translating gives CASSQDTGFEKLFF.

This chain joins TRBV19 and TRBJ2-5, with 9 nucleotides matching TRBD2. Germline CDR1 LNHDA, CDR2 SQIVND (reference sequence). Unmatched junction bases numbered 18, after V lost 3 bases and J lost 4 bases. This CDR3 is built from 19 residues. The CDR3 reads CASSMRGGFVAGAVETQYF. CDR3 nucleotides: TGTGCCAGTAGTATGCGGGGGGGGTTTGTAGCGGGAGCGGTAGAGACCCAGTACTTC.

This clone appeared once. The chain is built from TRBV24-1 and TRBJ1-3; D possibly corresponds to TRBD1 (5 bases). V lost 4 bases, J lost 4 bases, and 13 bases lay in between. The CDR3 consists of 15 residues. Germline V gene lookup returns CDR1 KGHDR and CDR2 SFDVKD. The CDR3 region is CATSDPTVFGNTIYF. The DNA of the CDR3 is TGTGCCACCAGTGACCCGACAGTCTTCGGAAACACCATATATTTT.

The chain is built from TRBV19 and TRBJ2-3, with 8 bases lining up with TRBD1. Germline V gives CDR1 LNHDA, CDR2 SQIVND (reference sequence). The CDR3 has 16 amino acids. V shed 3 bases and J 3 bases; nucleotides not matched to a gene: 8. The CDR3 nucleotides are TGTGCCAGTAGTATGGTCCAGGGGGCGATTACAGATACGCAGTATTTT. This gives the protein CASSMVQGAITDTQYF.

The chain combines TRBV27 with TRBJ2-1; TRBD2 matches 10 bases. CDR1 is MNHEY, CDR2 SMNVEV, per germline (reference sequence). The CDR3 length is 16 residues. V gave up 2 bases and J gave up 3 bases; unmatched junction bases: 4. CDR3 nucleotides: TGTGCCAGCAGTTTAGGGGGGACTAGCGACTACAATGAGCAGTTCTTC. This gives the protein CASSLGGTSDYNEQFF.

CDR3 nucleotides: TGCGCCAGCAGCTTGTTGTGGGAGGCCACCCCGATAGGCTACAATGAGCAGTTCTTC. Translating gives CASSLLWEATPIGYNEQFF. The chain is built from TRBV5-1 and TRBJ2-1; D possibly corresponds to TRBD2 (6 bases). Trimming removed 1 base from V and 3 bases from J, with 23 bases in between. The CDR3 runs 19 residues. Germline V gives CDR1 SGHRS, CDR2 YFSETQ.

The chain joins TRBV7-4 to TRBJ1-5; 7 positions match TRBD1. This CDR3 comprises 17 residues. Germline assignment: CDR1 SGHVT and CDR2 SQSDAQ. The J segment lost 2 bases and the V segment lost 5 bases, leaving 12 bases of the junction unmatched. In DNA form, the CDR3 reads TGTGCCAGCAGCCCAAGGGGGCCACTCGGTGGCAATCAGCCCCAGCATTTT. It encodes CASSPRGPLGGNQPQHF.

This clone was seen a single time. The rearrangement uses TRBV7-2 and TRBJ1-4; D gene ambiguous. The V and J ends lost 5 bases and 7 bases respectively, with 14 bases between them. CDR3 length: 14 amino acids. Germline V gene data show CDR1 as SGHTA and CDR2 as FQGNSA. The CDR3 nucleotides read TGTGCCAGCAGCCTAGTGCGGGCTGCTGAAAAACTGTTTTTT. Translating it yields CASSLVRAAEKLFF.

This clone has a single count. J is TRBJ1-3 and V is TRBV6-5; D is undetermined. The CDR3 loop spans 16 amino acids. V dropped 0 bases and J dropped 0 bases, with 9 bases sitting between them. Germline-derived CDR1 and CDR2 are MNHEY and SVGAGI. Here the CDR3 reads CASSYSRLSSGNTIYF. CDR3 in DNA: TGTGCCAGCAGTTACTCCCGGTTGAGCTCTGGAAACACCATATATTTT.

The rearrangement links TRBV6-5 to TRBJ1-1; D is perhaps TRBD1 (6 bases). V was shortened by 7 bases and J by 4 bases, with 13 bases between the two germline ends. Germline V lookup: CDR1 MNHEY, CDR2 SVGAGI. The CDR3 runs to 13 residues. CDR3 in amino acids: CASTLDRFTEAFF. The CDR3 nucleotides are TGTGCCAGCACACTCGACAGGTTCACTGAAGCTTTCTTT.

The CDR3 DNA sequence: TGCGCCAGCAGCTTGTCTTCCCCGAACACCGGGGAGCTGTTTTTT. Encoded protein: CASSLSSPNTGELFF. The chain links TRBV5-1 to TRBJ2-2; D is unclear. The CDR3 contains 15 residues. V lost 1 base and J lost 0, with 7 bases in between. The germline gives CDR1 SGHRS, CDR2 YFSETQ.

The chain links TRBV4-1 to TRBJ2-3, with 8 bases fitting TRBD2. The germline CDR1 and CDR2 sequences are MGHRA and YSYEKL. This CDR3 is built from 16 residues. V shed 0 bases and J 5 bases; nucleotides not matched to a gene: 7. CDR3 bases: TGCGCCAGCAGCCAAGAACTAGCGGCCGGTGAAGATACGCAGTATTTT. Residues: CASSQELAAGEDTQYF.

DNA for the CDR3: TGTGCCACCACCCAGGGGACAGGATTGAGAAACACCATATATTTT. Amino acids: CATTQGTGLRNTIYF. The chain is built from TRBV15 and TRBJ1-3, with 8 bases aligning to TRBD1. J lost 5 bases, V lost 7 bases, and 10 bases had no gene match. Germline CDR1 and CDR2: LNHNV and YYDKDF (reference sequence). There are 15 residues in the CDR3. The full variable domain, in which reference TRBV15 and TRBJ1-3 provide the parts outside the CDR3, is DAMVIQNPRYQVTQFGKPVTLSCSQTLNHNVMYWYQQKSSQAPKLLFHYYDKDFNNEADTPDNFQSRRPNTSFCFLDIRSPGLGDTAMYLCATTQGTGLRNTIYFGEGSWLTVV.

CDR3 amino acids: CASGGLSGNTIYF. Written as DNA, the CDR3 is TGTGCCAGCGGAGGGCTCTCTGGAAACACCATATATTTT. This chain links TRBV9 with TRBJ1-3; D gene unclear. Per germline, CDR1 SGDLS and CDR2 YYNGEE. V gave up 7 bases and J gave up 0 bases, with 8 bases separating them. There are 13 residues in the CDR3.

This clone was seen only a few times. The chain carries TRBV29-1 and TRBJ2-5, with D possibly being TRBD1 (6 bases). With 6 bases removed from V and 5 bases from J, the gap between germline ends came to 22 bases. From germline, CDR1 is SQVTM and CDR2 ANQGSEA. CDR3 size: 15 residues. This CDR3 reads CSVEKTGTPGETQYF. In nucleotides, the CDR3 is TGCAGCGTCGAAAAAACCGGGACACCGGGGGAGACCCAGTACTTC.

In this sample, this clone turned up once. For the CDR3, the DNA is TGCGCCAGCAGCGCCCGACAGAAATCGGAGACCCAGTACTTC. Translated: CASSARQKSETQYF. The chain links TRBV5-1 to TRBJ2-5; TRBD1 is a possible D gene (5 bases). The CDR3 has 14 amino acids. CDR1 is SGHRS, CDR2 YFSETQ, per germline. The V and J ends lost 4 bases and 5 bases respectively, with 15 bases between them.

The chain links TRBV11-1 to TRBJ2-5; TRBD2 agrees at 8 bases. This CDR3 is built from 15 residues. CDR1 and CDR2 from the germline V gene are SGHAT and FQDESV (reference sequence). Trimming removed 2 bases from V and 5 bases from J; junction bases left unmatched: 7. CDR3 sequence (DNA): TGTGCCAGCAGCTTATCCGGGGGGGCAGTCGAGACCCAGTACTTC. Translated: CASSLSGGAVETQYF.

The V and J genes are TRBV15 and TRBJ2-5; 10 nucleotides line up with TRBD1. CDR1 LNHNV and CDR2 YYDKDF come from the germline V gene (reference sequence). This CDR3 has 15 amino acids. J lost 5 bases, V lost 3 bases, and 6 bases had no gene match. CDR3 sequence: CATSRPTGGEETQYF. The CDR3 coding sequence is TGTGCCACCAGCAGGCCGACAGGGGGCGAGGAGACCCAGTACTTC.

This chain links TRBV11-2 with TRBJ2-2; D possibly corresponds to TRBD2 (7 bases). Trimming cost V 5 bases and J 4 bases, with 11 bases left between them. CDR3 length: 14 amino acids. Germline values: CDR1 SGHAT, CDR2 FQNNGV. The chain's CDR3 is CASSPGGRTGELFF. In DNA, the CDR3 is TGTGCCAGCAGCCCCGGGGGGCGCACCGGGGAGCTGTTTTTT.

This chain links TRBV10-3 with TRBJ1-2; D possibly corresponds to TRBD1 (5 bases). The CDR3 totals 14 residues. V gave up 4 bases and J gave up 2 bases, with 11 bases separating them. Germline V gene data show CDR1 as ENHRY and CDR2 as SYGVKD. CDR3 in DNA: TGTGCCATCAGTGCAGGGTTTCGGAACTATGGCTACACCTTC. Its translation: CAISAGFRNYGYTF.

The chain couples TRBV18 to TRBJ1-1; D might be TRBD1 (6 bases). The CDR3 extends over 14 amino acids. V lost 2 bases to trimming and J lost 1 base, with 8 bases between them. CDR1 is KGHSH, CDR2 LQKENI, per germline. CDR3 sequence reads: CASSPMGQNTEAFF. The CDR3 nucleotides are TGTGCCAGCTCACCAATGGGACAGAACACTGAAGCTTTCTTT. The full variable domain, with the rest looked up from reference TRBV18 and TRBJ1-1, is NAGVMQNPRHLVRRRGQEARLRCSPMKGHSHVYWYRQLPEEGLKFMVYLQKENIIDESGMPKERFSAEFPKEGPSILRIQQVVRGDSAAYFCASSPMGQNTEAFFGQGTRLTVV.

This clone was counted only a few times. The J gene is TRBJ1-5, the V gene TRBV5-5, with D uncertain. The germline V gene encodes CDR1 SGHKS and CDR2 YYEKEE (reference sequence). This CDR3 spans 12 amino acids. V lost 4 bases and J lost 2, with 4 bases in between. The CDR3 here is CASSRGNQPQHF. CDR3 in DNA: TGTGCCAGCAGCCGGGGCAATCAGCCCCAGCATTTT.